The 21 T cell receptor beta chains below all came from one sample that was sequenced in a study of T cells in localized non-small cell lung cancer. Some clones are missing from TCRdb's copy, which holds only in-frame ones; the method was immunoSEQ multiplex PCR. This table holds approximately 45,000 clones, about 76% found once. The specimen was peripheral blood mononuclear cells, collected before any cancer treatment. Receptor source: a man aged 35-69 years with stage III lung adenocarcinoma.

V and J are TRBV10-3 and TRBJ1-2; possibly TRBD1 for D (5 bases). Trimming removed 6 bases at V and 8 bases at J, with 16 bases between. Germline V gene data show CDR1 as ENHRY and CDR2 as SYGVKD. The CDR3 has 13 residues. For the CDR3, the DNA is TGTGCCATCAGCGGGGCGGGGTCCGGGGGCTACACCTTC. Its protein product is CAISGAGSGGYTF.

The chain links TRBV6-5 to TRBJ2-3; maybe TRBD1 (6 bases). Between the trimmed V and J ends, which lost 5 bases and 0 bases, there was a span of 12 bases. This CDR3 is built from 15 residues. Germline-derived CDR1 and CDR2 are MNHEY and SVGAGI. The CDR3 DNA reads as TGTGCCAGCAGTGTCTGGGACACGAGCACAGATACGCAGTATTTT. It yields the protein CASSVWDTSTDTQYF.

CDR3 sequence (DNA): TGCGCCAGCAGCTTAATTGCAGGGGACACCGGGGAGCTGTTTTTT. Translating gives CASSLIAGDTGELFF. This chain joins TRBV5-1 and TRBJ2-2, with a possible D match to TRBD1 (6 bases). The germline CDR1 and CDR2 sequences are SGHRS and YFSETQ. V lost 2 bases and J lost 3, with 11 bases in between. This CDR3 has 15 amino acids.

The chain links TRBV5-1 to TRBJ2-1, with TRBD1 matching 9 bases. This CDR3 comprises 15 residues. Germline CDR1 SGHRS, CDR2 YFSETQ. V lost 4 bases and J lost 7; bases outside the gene matches: 9. The CDR3 loop reads CASSPWTGEENEQFF. The CDR3 DNA is TGCGCCAGCAGCCCGTGGACAGGGGAGGAAAATGAGCAGTTCTTC.

The chain is built from TRBV11-2 and TRBJ2-1; tentative D call: TRBD1 (6 bases). Germline CDR1 is SGHAT and CDR2 is FQNNGV. The length of the CDR3 is 14 residues. V was cut by 5 bases and J by 9 bases, with 17 bases left in between. The CDR3 is CASSPPGQRIEQFF. The CDR3 DNA sequence: TGTGCCAGCAGCCCCCCCGGACAGAGGATTGAGCAGTTCTTC.

CDR3 residues: CASSLDGFYEQYF. CDR3 in DNA: TGCGCCAGCAGCTTGGACGGTTTCTACGAGCAGTACTTC. The gene calls are TRBV5-1 and TRBJ2-7; D not resolved. The V gene's germline CDR1 is SGHRS and CDR2 YFSETQ. V gave up 0 bases and J gave up 3 bases, with 7 bases separating them. The CDR3 loop spans 13 amino acids. Together with reference TRBV5-1 and TRBJ2-7, the CDR3 gives the full variable domain: KAGVTQTPRYLIKTRGQQVTLSCSPISGHRSVSWYQQTPGQGLQFLFEYFSETQRNKGNFPGRFSGRQFSNSRSEMNVSTLELGDSALYLCASSLDGFYEQYFGPGTRLTVT.

The chain carries TRBV10-3 and TRBJ2-1, with 10 bases aligning to TRBD1. Germline loops: CDR1 ENHRY, CDR2 SYGVKD. The junction had 9 bases not matched to a gene; V was cut back by 5 bases and J by 8 bases. CDR3 size: 15 residues. The CDR3, as DNA: TGTGCCATCAGTTCCGGGACAGGGGAACTCGATGAGCAGTTCTTC. This codes for CAISSGTGELDEQFF.

The chain has TRBV5-1 and TRBJ2-1; 9 nucleotides line up with TRBD2. Germline CDR1 is SGHRS and CDR2 is YFSETQ. CDR3 length: 18 residues. Unmatched junction bases numbered 12, after V lost 1 base and J lost 4 bases. The CDR3 DNA follows: TGCGCCAGCAGCTTGTACCCTAGCGGGGCCGGATTATACAATGAGCAGTTCTTC. Amino acid sequence: CASSLYPSGAGLYNEQFF. The full variable domain, completed using reference TRBV5-1 and TRBJ2-1, is KAGVTQTPRYLIKTRGQQVTLSCSPISGHRSVSWYQQTPGQGLQFLFEYFSETQRNKGNFPGRFSGRQFSNSRSEMNVSTLELGDSALYLCASSLYPSGAGLYNEQFFGPGTRLTVL.

This rearrangement joins TRBV25-1 to TRBJ2-5; the match to TRBD2 covers 7 bases. Germline V gene data show CDR1 as MGHDK and CDR2 as SYGVNS. This CDR3 region has 13 residues. J lost 4 bases, V lost 6 bases, and 5 bases had no gene match. The CDR3 bases are TGTGCCAGCAGCAAACTAGCGAGAGAGACCCAGTACTTC. Translation gives CASSKLARETQYF.

The rearrangement joins TRBV30 to TRBJ1-2; weak D call: TRBD1 (5 bases). CDR1 is GTSNPN, CDR2 SVGIG, per germline (reference sequence). The CDR3 runs to 13 residues. V shed 1 base and J shed 7 bases, with 13 bases lying between them. The CDR3 is CAWSGTRVGGYTF. DNA of the CDR3: TGTGCCTGGAGTGGGACCAGGGTGGGTGGCTACACCTTC.

The chain has TRBV15 and TRBJ2-5; no clear D gene. V was trimmed by 1 base and J by 2 bases, leaving 5 bases between them. The germline V gene has CDR1 LNHNV and CDR2 YYDKDF (reference sequence). This CDR3 spans 13 amino acids. DNA of the CDR3: TGTGCCACCAGCAGAGGTGCTCAAGAGACCCAGTACTTC. Translated, it gives CATSRGAQETQYF. The full variable domain, in which reference TRBV15 and TRBJ2-5 provide the parts outside the CDR3, is DAMVIQNPRYQVTQFGKPVTLSCSQTLNHNVMYWYQQKSSQAPKLLFHYYDKDFNNEADTPDNFQSRRPNTSFCFLDIRSPGLGDTAMYLCATSRGAQETQYFGPGTRLLVL.

Comments on this clone: The same CDR3 can be traced to other DNA sequences in this sample. The V and J genes are TRBV6-1 and TRBJ2-5; the match to TRBD2 covers 11 bases. CDR3 size: 16 residues. V was clipped by 2 bases and J by 5 bases; unmatched bases: 7. Germline CDR1 reads MNHNS; CDR2 reads SASEGT. The CDR3 nucleotides read TGTGCCAGCAGTGAATTAGCGGGGGGGCCTCTGGAGACCCAGTACTTC. Protein product: CASSELAGGPLETQYF.

The chain carries TRBV7-8 and TRBJ1-2; TRBD1 is a possible D gene (6 bases). CDR3 size: 16 residues. Trimming pared 1 base from V and 4 bases from J, leaving 16 bases between. Germline V CDR1 and CDR2: SGHVS, FQNEAQ. Here the CDR3 DNA reads TGTGCCAGCAGCTTAGGCAGGGGACCTGATCTCTATGGCTACACCTTC. It yields the protein CASSLGRGPDLYGYTF.

The chain has TRBV5-1 and TRBJ2-5, with TRBD2 matching 8 bases. Germline-derived CDR1 and CDR2 are SGHRS and YFSETQ. This CDR3 is built from 18 residues. The V gene end was trimmed by 0 bases and the J gene end by 4 bases; junction bases not matched to a gene: 14. The CDR3 protein is CASSLGQISGISGETQYF. In DNA form, the CDR3 reads TGCGCCAGCAGCTTGGGACAGATTAGCGGGATAAGTGGAGAGACCCAGTACTTC.

The chain uses TRBV9 and TRBJ2-7; D unresolved. V dropped 0 bases and J dropped 3 bases, with 10 bases sitting between them. The CDR3 spans 14 residues. CDR1 and CDR2 from the germline V gene are SGDLS and YYNGEE. The CDR3 loop is CASSVDPNGYEQYF. CDR3 DNA: TGTGCCAGCAGCGTAGACCCGAACGGCTACGAGCAGTACTTC.

The chain combines TRBV29-1 with TRBJ2-1; 7 bases match TRBD2. This CDR3 region has 18 residues. V lost 5 bases to trimming and J lost 4 bases; unmatched junction nucleotides: 20. CDR1 is SQVTM and CDR2 is ANQGSEA in the germline V gene. CDR3 bases: TGCAGCGTTATCATGGGTCTTGTAGCGGGCCTACCGTACAATGAGCAGTTCTTC. Encoded protein: CSVIMGLVAGLPYNEQFF.

The chain is built from TRBV2 and TRBJ2-1; D may match TRBD1 or TRBD2 (6 bases each). Germline-derived CDR1 and CDR2 are SNHLY and FYNNEI. The length of the CDR3 is 15 residues. Trimming took off 7 bases at V and 2 bases at J, with 15 bases between the two ends. The CDR3 protein is CASKLERGAYNEQFF. The CDR3, as DNA: TGTGCCAGCAAGTTGGAAAGGGGGGCCTACAATGAGCAGTTCTTC.

V gene TRBV6-1 combines with J gene TRBJ2-7, with 8 bases aligning to TRBD1. The germline CDR1 and CDR2 sequences are MNHNS and SASEGT. J was trimmed by 3 bases and V by 2 bases; bases with no gene match: 3. The CDR3 sequence is 14 residues long. The CDR3 bases are TGTGCCAGCAGTGAATGGACAGGGATCTACGAGCAGTACTTC. Amino acid sequence: CASSEWTGIYEQYF.

The chain employs TRBV28 and TRBJ1-3; D unresolved. The germline V and J ends were trimmed by 2 bases and 3 bases, with 14 bases remaining between them. The CDR3 totals 16 residues. Germline lookup yields CDR1 MDHEN and CDR2 SYDVKM. CDR3 sequence: CASSLPPRSSGNTIYF. CDR3 bases: TGTGCCAGCAGTTTACCCCCTCGCTCAAGTGGAAACACCATATATTTT.

This clone was observed a single time. The J gene is TRBJ1-1, the V gene TRBV5-6; D is unclear. Germline CDR1 SGHDT, CDR2 YYEEEE. CDR3 length: 15 amino acids. The V and J ends lost 7 bases and 0 bases respectively, with 16 bases between them. The CDR3 bases are TGTGCCAGCCTACGGTACAGCTCCATGAACACTGAAGCTTTCTTT. Its translation is CASLRYSSMNTEAFF.

The rearrangement uses TRBV10-3 and TRBJ1-3; D unresolved. This CDR3 comprises 15 residues. The V end was cut by 3 bases, the J end by 3 bases, with 12 bases between. The germline CDR1 and CDR2 sequences are ENHRY and SYGVKD. CDR3 amino acids: CAISETENLGNTIYF. Here the CDR3 DNA reads TGTGCCATCAGTGAAACAGAAAACCTTGGAAACACCATATATTTT.